This TCR beta chain was recorded in a study of T cell repertoires in cytomegalovirus infection. Study background: Public signatures in TCR beta pointed to CMV infection and matching HLA type. General study points: HLA-C-restricted CMV-specific TCR beta clonotypes were dominant in the ex vivo response. There were carriers of CMV plus the relevant HLA, and cumulative public TCR beta family frequency identified them.

Concerning this clonotype itself: Its antigen remains unidentified.

This CDR3 comprises 14 residues. V lost 4 bases to trimming and J lost 4 bases; unmatched junction nucleotides: 3. CDR1 and CDR2 from the germline V gene are SGHVS and FQNEAQ. TCRdb re-derived calls from the reads in MiXCR, one entry per CDR3 protein. This table holds about 700,000 distinct CDR3 sequences, around 31% found once. The chain couples TRBV7-8 to TRBJ2-3, with 9 nucleotides matching TRBD2. The source was cultured PBMCs, collected from culture after CMV antigen stimulation. The sequence came from a human donor in good health (CMV status not recorded). Some clones in this sample may be carry-over from other donors' samples. The CDR3 reads CASSSAGGPDTQYF. As DNA, the CDR3 is TGTGCCAGCAGCTCAGCGGGGGGCCCAGATACGCAGTATTTT.